What follows are 21 T cell receptor beta chains derived from one specimen sequenced in a study of PD-1 blockade in classical Hodgkin lymphoma. Repertoires were generated with immunoSEQ multiplex PCR, while TCRdb's copy carries only in-frame clones and drops some. Found here are roughly 32,000 clones, around 94% of them singletons; the top ten hold 2% to 2.5%. Time point denoted: newly diagnosed, previously untreated cHL patient sample. Sequenced: peripheral blood mononuclear cells (PBMCs). The receptors come from a human donor with classical Hodgkin lymphoma.

V and J are TRBV7-9 and TRBJ1-1; D is possibly TRBD1 (6 bases). Germline-derived CDR1 and CDR2 are SEHNR and FQNEAQ (reference sequence). The CDR3 totals 14 residues. The V end lost 5 bases, the J end lost 0 bases, and 10 bases lay between the germline ends. In DNA, the CDR3 is TGTGCCAGCAGCCCACGGACAGTGAACACTGAAGCTTTCTTT. This gives the protein CASSPRTVNTEAFF.

This clone occurred once. This chain joins TRBV29-1 and TRBJ2-4, with TRBD1 matching over 9 bases. Trimming at V came to 5 bases and at J to 8 bases, leaving 10 bases not matched to a gene. The germline V gene encodes CDR1 SQVTM and CDR2 ANQGSEA. The CDR3 has 14 amino acids. This chain's CDR3 is CSVRPGQGSDIQYF. The CDR3 nucleotides read TGCAGCGTTAGGCCGGGACAGGGTTCGGACATTCAGTACTTC.

This chain uses TRBV30 with TRBJ2-5, with 13 bases that match TRBD2. Trimming took 0 bases from V and 5 from J; bases not matched to a gene: 9. The CDR3 runs to 17 residues. Germline V gene lookup returns CDR1 GTSNPN and CDR2 SVGIG (reference sequence). The CDR3 DNA follows: TGTGCCTGGAGTGTACTTAGGACTAGCGGGAGAAGGGAGACCCAGTACTTC. It specifies CAWSVLRTSGRRETQYF.

This clone was counted a single time. The chain combines TRBV18 with TRBJ2-7; D is possibly TRBD2 (6 bases). Trimming stripped 3 bases from V and 4 bases from J, with 13 bases between. Germline loops: CDR1 KGHSH, CDR2 LQKENI. This CDR3 has 14 residues. This CDR3 is CASSPSREVYEQYF. The DNA of the CDR3 is TGTGCCAGCTCACCTTCCAGGGAGGTTTACGAGCAGTACTTC. The variable domain in full, with the rest retrieved from reference TRBV18 and TRBJ2-7, is NAGVMQNPRHLVRRRGQEARLRCSPMKGHSHVYWYRQLPEEGLKFMVYLQKENIIDESGMPKERFSAEFPKEGPSILRIQQVVRGDSAAYFCASSPSREVYEQYFGPGTRLTVT.

The chain joins TRBV6-4 to TRBJ1-2; no definite D call. CDR3 length: 14 residues. Between the trimmed V and J ends, which lost 2 bases and 8 bases, there was a span of 15 bases. CDR1 MRHNA and CDR2 SNTAGT come from the germline V gene. CDR3 sequence reads: CASSDTSRLGGYTF. The CDR3 coding sequence is TGTGCCAGCAGTGACACGAGCCGGCTTGGGGGCTACACCTTC.

The V and J genes are TRBV19 and TRBJ2-1; D may be TRBD2 (6 bases). The germline CDR1 and CDR2 sequences are LNHDA and SQIVND (reference sequence). The CDR3 is 15 amino acids. V was trimmed by 5 bases and J by 1 base, leaving 12 bases between them. CDR3 protein: CASSVGSTSYNEQFF. DNA for the CDR3: TGTGCCAGTAGTGTCGGGAGTACGTCCTACAATGAGCAGTTCTTC.

The rearrangement links TRBV6-1 to TRBJ2-3, with 7 bases identical to TRBD2. The CDR3 runs to 12 residues. V was pared by 6 bases and J by 9 bases, with 6 bases of the junction left unmatched. Germline V CDR1 and CDR2: MNHNS, SASEGT. Here the CDR3 reads CASRDLAVTQYF. CDR3 in DNA: TGTGCCAGCAGGGATCTAGCGGTAACGCAGTATTTT.

The chain joins TRBV5-5 to TRBJ2-1; D gene unclear. The germline CDR1 and CDR2 sequences are SGHKS and YYEKEE (reference sequence). The CDR3 runs 14 residues. The V and J ends lost 0 bases and 2 bases respectively, with 6 bases between them. CDR3 sequence: CASSLVAAYNEQFF. DNA of the CDR3: TGTGCCAGCAGCTTGGTAGCAGCCTACAATGAGCAGTTCTTC.

This clone was detected only once. The chain employs TRBV6-6 and TRBJ1-4, with 9 bases matching TRBD1. Germline loops: CDR1 MNHNY, CDR2 SVGAGI (reference sequence). There are 16 residues in the CDR3. The junction had 11 bases not matched to a gene; V was cut back by 7 bases and J by 5 bases. The CDR3 reads CASNTGGGRRNEKLFF. CDR3 nucleotides: TGTGCCAGCAATACAGGGGGCGGGAGACGAAATGAAAAACTGTTTTTT.

V and J are TRBV4-1 and TRBJ1-6; D remains ambiguous. Trimming stripped 3 bases from V and 5 bases from J, with 11 bases between. The germline CDR1 and CDR2 sequences are MGHRA and YSYEKL. The length of the CDR3 is 15 residues. The chain's CDR3 is CASSQGWVDNSPLHF. The CDR3 region has the DNA TGCGCCAGCAGCCAGGGGTGGGTGGATAATTCACCCCTCCACTTT.

This chain links TRBV28 with TRBJ2-3; D might be TRBD2 (5 bases). V lost 4 bases, J lost 3 bases, and 14 bases lay in between. Germline V CDR1 and CDR2: MDHEN, SYDVKM. CDR3 size: 15 residues. CDR3 loop: CASSWVGVGTDTQYF. The CDR3 bases are TGTGCCAGCAGTTGGGTGGGAGTAGGTACAGATACGCAGTATTTT.

This chain connects TRBV2 to TRBJ1-5; 9 positions agree with TRBD1. The germline V gene has CDR1 SNHLY and CDR2 FYNNEI. V lost 4 bases and J lost 7; bases outside the gene matches: 11. This CDR3 has 16 residues. The CDR3 loop is CASSATGTGLVQPQHF. DNA of the CDR3: TGTGCCAGCAGTGCTACCGGGACAGGGTTGGTACAGCCCCAGCATTTT.

Here the CDR3 DNA reads TGTGCCAGCAGTGAAGTTCCTGTGCCAGGGAATCAGCCCCAGCATTTT. The encoded protein is CASSEVPVPGNQPQHF. This chain joins TRBV2 and TRBJ1-5, with a tentative D call TRBD1 (5 bases). There are 16 residues in the CDR3. Germline CDR1 SNHLY, CDR2 FYNNEI. With 1 base removed from V and 4 bases from J, the gap between germline ends came to 14 bases.

The rearrangement uses TRBV2 and TRBJ1-4; TRBD1 is a possible D gene (5 bases). The CDR3 sequence is 14 residues long. In germline, CDR1 is SNHLY, CDR2 FYNNEI. The V end was cut by 4 bases, the J end by 1 base, with 7 bases between. The CDR3: CASSGTLTNEKLFF. In DNA, the CDR3 is TGTGCCAGCAGTGGGACACTAACTAATGAAAAACTGTTTTTT.

V usage is TRBV29-1 and J usage is TRBJ2-1; 11 nucleotides agree with TRBD2. CDR1 is SQVTM and CDR2 is ANQGSEA in the germline V gene. The junction had 23 bases not matched to a gene; V was cut back by 6 bases and J by 7 bases. The CDR3 loop spans 19 amino acids. The CDR3 loop reads CSVPTRLAGSYRILNEQFF. CDR3 nucleotides: TGCAGCGTCCCAACCCGACTAGCGGGAAGCTATCGCATATTGAATGAGCAGTTCTTC.

J is TRBJ2-1 and V is TRBV11-2; TRBD1 is a possible D gene (5 bases). There are 12 residues in the CDR3. V was clipped by 2 bases and J by 7 bases, with 6 bases between them. Germline values: CDR1 SGHAT, CDR2 FQNNGV. The DNA for the CDR3 is TGTGCCAGCAGCTTATCAGGGAATGAGCAGTTCTTC. Its translation: CASSLSGNEQFF.

The chain uses TRBV9 and TRBJ1-1; perhaps TRBD1 as D (5 bases). V lost 0 bases and J 5 bases, leaving 8 bases between the germline ends. Germline loops: CDR1 SGDLS, CDR2 YYNGEE. CDR3 length equals 13 residues. The CDR3 loop reads CASSVGGDTEAFF. CDR3 nucleotides: TGTGCCAGCAGCGTAGGAGGGGATACTGAAGCTTTCTTT.

The V and J genes are TRBV4-3 and TRBJ2-1; 8 nucleotides agree with TRBD2. CDR3 length: 16 residues. Germline V gives CDR1 LGHNA, CDR2 YSLEER. V trimming: 0 bases; J trimming: 2 bases; junction bases outside the gene matches: 3. The CDR3 protein is CASSQEGGGTYNEQFF. CDR3 nucleotide sequence: TGCGCCAGCAGCCAAGAGGGCGGGGGGACCTACAATGAGCAGTTCTTC.

V is TRBV11-1 and J is TRBJ1-4; TRBD1 is a possible D gene (5 bases). This CDR3 spans 14 amino acids. The V and J ends lost 5 bases and 2 bases respectively, with 9 bases between them. CDR1 SGHAT and CDR2 FQDESV come from the germline V gene (reference sequence). The CDR3 DNA follows: TGTGCCAGCAGCCGACAGTATACTAATGAAAAACTGTTTTTT. Amino acid sequence: CASSRQYTNEKLFF.

This chain joins TRBV7-6 and TRBJ2-2; 8 bases match TRBD2. The trim removed 1 base at V and 2 bases at J, leaving 9 bases unmatched. The CDR3 has 18 residues. The germline V gene encodes CDR1 SGHVS and CDR2 FNYEAQ. DNA for the CDR3: TGTGCCAGCAGCTTAGGGGCCAGCGGGGGCCCCAACACCGGGGAGCTGTTTTTT. Translating it yields CASSLGASGGPNTGELFF.

The chain carries TRBV16 and TRBJ2-1; D might be TRBD1 (5 bases). The CDR3 runs to 16 residues. Germline V gene sequence: CDR1 KGHSY, CDR2 FQNENV. Trimming removed 0 bases at V and 0 bases at J, with 9 bases between. The CDR3 nucleotides read TGTGCCAGCAGCCAATCGATCAGGGTCTCCTACAATGAGCAGTTCTTC. Translating it yields CASSQSIRVSYNEQFF.